This is a list of T cell receptor beta chains from one sample in a study of CD8+ T cells in alopecia areata. TCRdb's copy holds only in-frame clones and misses some; the assay was immunoSEQ multiplex PCR. The repertoire holds 100,000 to 130,000 clones, with approximately 60% as singletons. Input material: CD8+ T cells sorted from blood. These receptors originate from a human donor in good health. CDR3s include the opening cysteine and the closing phenylalanine or tryptophan. The order of the fields is CDR3 protein, CDR3 DNA, D gene, V gene, J gene, clone size, CDR3 length. A D gene is named only where the DNA matches it firmly. Size tells how often a clone was seen (once, few, many) or the class of an expanded clone, and some rows leave it out.

CDR3 protein: CASRSGGENEQYF
CDR3 DNA: TGTGCCAGCCGAAGCGGGGGGGAAAACGAGCAGTACTTC
D gene: TRBD2
V gene: TRBV7-8
J gene: TRBJ2-7
clone size: .
CDR3 length: 13

CDR3 protein: CASRDRDNSPLHF
CDR3 DNA: TGTGCCAGCAGGGACAGGGATAATTCACCCCTCCACTTT
D gene: TRBD1
V gene: TRBV28
J gene: TRBJ1-6
clone size: .
CDR3 length: 13

CDR3 protein: CASIYTGELFF
CDR3 DNA: TGTGCCAGCATCTATACCGGGGAGCTGTTTTTT
D gene: .
V gene: TRBV2
J gene: TRBJ2-2
clone size: .
CDR3 length: 11

CDR3 protein: CASSAAVTDTQYF
CDR3 DNA: TGTGCCAGTAGTGCGGCGGTCACAGATACGCAGTATTTT
D gene: .
V gene: TRBV19
J gene: TRBJ2-3
clone size: .
CDR3 length: 13

CDR3 protein: CASSQERQGTSYEQYF
CDR3 DNA: TGTGCCAGCAGCCAAGAGCGTCAGGGGACTTCCTACGAGCAGTACTTC
D gene: .
V gene: TRBV4-2
J gene: TRBJ2-7
clone size: .
CDR3 length: 16

CDR3 protein: CASIGDRDRDTEAFF
CDR3 DNA: TGTGCCAGCATTGGAGACAGGGATCGGGACACTGAAGCTTTCTTT
D gene: TRBD1
V gene: TRBV2
J gene: TRBJ1-1
clone size: few
CDR3 length: 15

CDR3 protein: CASSSPQLGSTEAFF
CDR3 DNA: TGCGCCAGCAGCTCACCCCAACTTGGGAGCACTGAAGCTTTCTTT
D gene: .
V gene: TRBV5-1
J gene: TRBJ1-1
clone size: .
CDR3 length: 15

CDR3 protein: CASSLPGNYEQYF
CDR3 DNA: TGCGCCAGCAGCTTGCCCGGGAACTACGAGCAGTACTTC
D gene: .
V gene: TRBV5-1
J gene: TRBJ2-7
clone size: .
CDR3 length: 13

CDR3 protein: CSGAGAGGSYNEQFF
CDR3 DNA: TGCAGCGGGGCTGGGGCTGGCGGGTCCTACAATGAGCAGTTCTTC
D gene: .
V gene: TRBV29-1
J gene: TRBJ2-1
clone size: few
CDR3 length: 15

CDR3 protein: CASSSGTGGMDEQFF
CDR3 DNA: TGTGCCAGCAGCTCCGGGACAGGGGGCATGGATGAGCAGTTCTTC
D gene: TRBD1
V gene: TRBV13
J gene: TRBJ2-1
clone size: few
CDR3 length: 15

CDR3 protein: CASSISGNTEAFF
CDR3 DNA: TGTGCCAGTAGTATTTCAGGGAACACTGAAGCTTTCTTT
D gene: .
V gene: TRBV19
J gene: TRBJ1-1
clone size: .
CDR3 length: 13

CDR3 protein: CASSTGLMNGELFF
CDR3 DNA: TGTGCCAGTAGCACGGGACTAATGAACGGGGAGCTGTTTTTT
D gene: TRBD2
V gene: TRBV19
J gene: TRBJ2-2
clone size: .
CDR3 length: 14

CDR3 protein: CASSLQGSDYGYTF
CDR3 DNA: TGTGCCAGCAGCTTGCAGGGGTCCGACTATGGCTACACCTTC
D gene: .
V gene: TRBV7-9
J gene: TRBJ1-2
clone size: .
CDR3 length: 14

CDR3 protein: CASSVEGNEQYF
CDR3 DNA: TGTGCCAGCAGCGTAGAGGGGAACGAGCAGTACTTC
D gene: .
V gene: TRBV9
J gene: TRBJ2-7
clone size: few
CDR3 length: 12

CDR3 protein: CSVAGDTGELFF
CDR3 DNA: TGCAGCGTTGCGGGGGACACCGGGGAGCTGTTTTTT
D gene: .
V gene: TRBV29-1
J gene: TRBJ2-2
clone size: few
CDR3 length: 12